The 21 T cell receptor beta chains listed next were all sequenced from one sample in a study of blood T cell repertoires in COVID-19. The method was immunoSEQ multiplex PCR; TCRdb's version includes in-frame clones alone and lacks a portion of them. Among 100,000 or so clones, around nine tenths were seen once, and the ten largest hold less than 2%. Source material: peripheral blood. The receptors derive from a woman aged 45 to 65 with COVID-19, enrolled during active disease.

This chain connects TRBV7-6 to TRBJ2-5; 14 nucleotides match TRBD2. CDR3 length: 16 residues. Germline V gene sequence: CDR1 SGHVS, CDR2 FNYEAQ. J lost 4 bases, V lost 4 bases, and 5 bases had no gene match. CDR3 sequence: CASSWGLAGEGETQYF. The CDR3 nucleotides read TGTGCCAGCAGCTGGGGACTAGCGGGGGAGGGAGAGACCCAGTACTTC. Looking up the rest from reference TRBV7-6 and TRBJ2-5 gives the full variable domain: GAGVSQSPRYKVTKRGQDVALRCDPISGHVSLYWYRQALGQGPEFLTYFNYEAQQDKSGLPNDRFSAERPEGSISTLTIQRTEQRDSAMYRCASSWGLAGEGETQYFGPGTRLLVL.

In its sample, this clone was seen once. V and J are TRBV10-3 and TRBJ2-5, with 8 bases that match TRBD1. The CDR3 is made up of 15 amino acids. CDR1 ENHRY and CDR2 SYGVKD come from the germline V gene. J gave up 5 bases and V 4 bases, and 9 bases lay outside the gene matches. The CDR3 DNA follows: TGTGCCATCAGTGTCGGGCAGGGGGCGCGTGAGACCCAGTACTTC. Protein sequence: CAISVGQGARETQYF.

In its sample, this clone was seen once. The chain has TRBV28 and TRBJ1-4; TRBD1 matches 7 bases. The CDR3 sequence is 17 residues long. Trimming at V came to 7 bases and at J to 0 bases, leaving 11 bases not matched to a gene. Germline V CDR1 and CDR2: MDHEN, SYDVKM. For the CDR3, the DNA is TGTGCCAGCACCAAACAGGGGCGCTCCTCAACTAATGAAAAACTGTTTTTT. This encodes CASTKQGRSSTNEKLFF.

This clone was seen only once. This chain's CDR3 is CASRGGSYNEQFF. CDR3 nucleotides: TGCGCCAGCAGGGGGGGCTCCTACAATGAGCAGTTCTTC. The chain recombines TRBV10-2 with TRBJ2-1; the D gene is possibly TRBD2 (6 bases). The CDR3 runs to 13 residues. The V and J ends lost 6 bases and 0 bases respectively, with 6 bases between them. The germline V gene encodes CDR1 WSHSY and CDR2 SAAADI.

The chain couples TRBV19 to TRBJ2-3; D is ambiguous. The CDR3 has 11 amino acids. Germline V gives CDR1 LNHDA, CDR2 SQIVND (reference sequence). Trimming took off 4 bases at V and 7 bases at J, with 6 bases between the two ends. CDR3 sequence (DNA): TGTGCCAGTAGTACCCCTTATACGCAGTATTTT. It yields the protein CASSTPYTQYF.

CDR3 region: CASSPGGIQGQPQHF. The CDR3 DNA sequence: TGTGCCAGCAGTCCAGGGGGGATCCAAGGGCAGCCCCAGCATTTT. The J gene is TRBJ1-5, the V gene TRBV28, with TRBD1 identical over 7 bases. The CDR3 has 15 residues. Looked up from germline, CDR1 is MDHEN and CDR2 is SYDVKM. The V and J ends lost 5 bases and 7 bases, in that order; junction bases with no gene match: 11.

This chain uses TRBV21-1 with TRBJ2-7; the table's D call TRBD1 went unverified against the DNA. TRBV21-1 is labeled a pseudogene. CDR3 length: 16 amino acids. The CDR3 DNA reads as TGTGCCAGCAGCAAAATTAAGGGGGTGTACTCCTACGAGCAGTACTTC. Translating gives CASSKIKGVYSYEQYF.

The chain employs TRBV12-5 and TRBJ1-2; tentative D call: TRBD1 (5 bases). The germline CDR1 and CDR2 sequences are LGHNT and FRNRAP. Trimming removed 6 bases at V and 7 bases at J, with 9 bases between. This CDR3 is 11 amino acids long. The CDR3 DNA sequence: TGTGCTAGTGGCCAGGGTAGTGGCTACACCTTC. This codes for CASGQGSGYTF.

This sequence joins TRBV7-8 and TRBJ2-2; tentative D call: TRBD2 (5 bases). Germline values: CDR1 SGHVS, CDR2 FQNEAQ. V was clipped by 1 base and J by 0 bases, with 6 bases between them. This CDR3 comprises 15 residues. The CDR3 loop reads CASSLERANTGELFF. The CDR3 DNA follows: TGTGCCAGCAGCTTAGAGAGGGCGAACACCGGGGAGCTGTTTTTT.

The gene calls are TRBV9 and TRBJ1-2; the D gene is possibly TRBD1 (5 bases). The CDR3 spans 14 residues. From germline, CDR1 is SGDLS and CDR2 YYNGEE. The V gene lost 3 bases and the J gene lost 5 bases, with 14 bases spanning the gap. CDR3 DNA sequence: TGTGCCAGCAGCGCTGATGGGGCAGGATATGGCTACACCTTC. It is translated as CASSADGAGYGYTF.

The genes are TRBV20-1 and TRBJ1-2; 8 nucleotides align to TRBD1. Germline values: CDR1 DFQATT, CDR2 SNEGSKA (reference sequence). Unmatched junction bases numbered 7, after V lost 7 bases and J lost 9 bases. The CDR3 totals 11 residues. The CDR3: CSVTGGDRYTF. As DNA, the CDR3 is TGCAGTGTAACAGGGGGAGATCGCTACACCTTC.

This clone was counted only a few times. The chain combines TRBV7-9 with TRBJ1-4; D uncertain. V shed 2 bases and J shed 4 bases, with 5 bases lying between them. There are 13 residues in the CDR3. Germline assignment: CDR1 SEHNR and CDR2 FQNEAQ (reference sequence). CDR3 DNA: TGTGCCAGCAGCTTAAACAGTAATGAAAAACTGTTTTTT. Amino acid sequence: CASSLNSNEKLFF. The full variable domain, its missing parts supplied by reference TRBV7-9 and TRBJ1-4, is DTGVSQNPRHKITKRGQNVTFRCDPISEHNRLYWYRQTLGQGPEFLTYFQNEAQLEKSRLLSDRFSAERPKGSFSTLEIQRTEQGDSAMYLCASSLNSNEKLFFGSGTQLSVL.

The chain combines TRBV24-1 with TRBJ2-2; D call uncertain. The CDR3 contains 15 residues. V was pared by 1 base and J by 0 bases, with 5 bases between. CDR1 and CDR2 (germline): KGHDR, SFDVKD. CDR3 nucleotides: TGTGCCACCAGTGATTTAGCACCGAACACCGGGGAGCTGTTTTTT. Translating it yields CATSDLAPNTGELFF.

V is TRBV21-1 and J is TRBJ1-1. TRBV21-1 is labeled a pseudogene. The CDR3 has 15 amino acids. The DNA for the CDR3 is TGTGCCAGCGGAGCTCCCCTTACCCTGAACACTGAAGCTTTCTTT. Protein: CASGAPLTLNTEAFF.

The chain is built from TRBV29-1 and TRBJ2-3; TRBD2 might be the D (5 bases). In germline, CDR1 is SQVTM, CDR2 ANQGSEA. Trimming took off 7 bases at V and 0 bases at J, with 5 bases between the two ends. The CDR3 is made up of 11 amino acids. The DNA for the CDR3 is TGCAGCGGAGGGAGCACAGATACGCAGTATTTT. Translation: CSGGSTDTQYF.

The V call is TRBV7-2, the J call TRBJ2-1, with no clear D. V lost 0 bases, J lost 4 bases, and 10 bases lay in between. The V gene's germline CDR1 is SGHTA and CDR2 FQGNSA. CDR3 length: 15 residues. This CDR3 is CASSLAVGLYNEQFF. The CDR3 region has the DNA TGTGCCAGCAGCTTAGCTGTGGGCCTTTACAATGAGCAGTTCTTC.

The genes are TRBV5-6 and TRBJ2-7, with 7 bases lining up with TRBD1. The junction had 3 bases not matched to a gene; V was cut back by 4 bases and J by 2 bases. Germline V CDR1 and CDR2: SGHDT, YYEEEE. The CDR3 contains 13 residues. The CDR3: CASSGDSTYEQYF. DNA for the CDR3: TGTGCCAGCAGCGGGGACAGTACCTACGAGCAGTACTTC.

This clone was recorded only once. CDR3 protein: CAPSPGQGIYEQYV. The CDR3 DNA follows: TGTGCCCCATCACCGGGACAGGGGATCTACGAGCAGTACGTC. J is TRBJ2-7 and V is TRBV19, with TRBD1 matching 10 bases. The CDR3 runs 14 residues. Germline assignment: CDR1 LNHDA and CDR2 SQIVND (reference sequence). Trimming removed 11 bases from V and 3 bases from J; junction bases left unmatched: 10.

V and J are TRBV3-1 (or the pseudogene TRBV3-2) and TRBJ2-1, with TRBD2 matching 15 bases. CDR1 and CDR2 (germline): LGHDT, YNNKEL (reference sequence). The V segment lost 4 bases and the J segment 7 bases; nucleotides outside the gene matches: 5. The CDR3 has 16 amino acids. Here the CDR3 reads CASSPAGLAGGNEQFF. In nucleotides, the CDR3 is TGTGCCAGCAGCCCCGCTGGACTAGCGGGGGGGAATGAGCAGTTCTTC.

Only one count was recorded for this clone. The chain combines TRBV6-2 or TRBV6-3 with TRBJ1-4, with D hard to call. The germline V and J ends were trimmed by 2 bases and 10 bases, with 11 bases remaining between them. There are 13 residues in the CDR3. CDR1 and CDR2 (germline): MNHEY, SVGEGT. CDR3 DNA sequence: TGTGCCAGCAGTTACGCCACTTCGCGAAAACTGTTTTTT. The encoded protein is CASSYATSRKLFF.

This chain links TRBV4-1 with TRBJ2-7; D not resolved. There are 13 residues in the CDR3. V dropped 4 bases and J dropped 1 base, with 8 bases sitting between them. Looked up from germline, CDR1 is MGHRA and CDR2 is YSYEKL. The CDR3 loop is CASSPIGSYEQYF. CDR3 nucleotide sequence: TGCGCCAGCAGCCCGATCGGTTCCTACGAGCAGTACTTC.